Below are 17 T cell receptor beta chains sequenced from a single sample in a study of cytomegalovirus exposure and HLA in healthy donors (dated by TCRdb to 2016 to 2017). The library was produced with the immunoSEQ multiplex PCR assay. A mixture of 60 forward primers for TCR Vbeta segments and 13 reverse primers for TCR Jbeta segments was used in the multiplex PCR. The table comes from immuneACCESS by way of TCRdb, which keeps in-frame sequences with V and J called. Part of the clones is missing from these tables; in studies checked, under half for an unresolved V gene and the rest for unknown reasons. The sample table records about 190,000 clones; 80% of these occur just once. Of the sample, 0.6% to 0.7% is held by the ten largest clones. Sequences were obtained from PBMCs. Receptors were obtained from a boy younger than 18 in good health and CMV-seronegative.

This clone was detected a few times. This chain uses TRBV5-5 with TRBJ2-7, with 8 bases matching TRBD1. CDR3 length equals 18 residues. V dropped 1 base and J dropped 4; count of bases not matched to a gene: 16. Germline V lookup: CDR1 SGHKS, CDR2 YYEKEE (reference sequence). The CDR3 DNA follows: TGTGCCAGCAGCTTGCCGGAGTTCGGGGCAGGGGGCCGGTACGAGCAGTACTTC. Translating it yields CASSLPEFGAGGRYEQYF.

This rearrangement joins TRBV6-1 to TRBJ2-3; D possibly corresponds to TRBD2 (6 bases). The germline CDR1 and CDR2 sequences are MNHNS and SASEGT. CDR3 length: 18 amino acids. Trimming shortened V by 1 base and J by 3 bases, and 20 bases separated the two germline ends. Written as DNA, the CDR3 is TGTGCCAGCAGTGAAGGTTTAAAACCGGGGGATCGTACAGATACGCAGTATTTT. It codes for CASSEGLKPGDRTDTQYF.

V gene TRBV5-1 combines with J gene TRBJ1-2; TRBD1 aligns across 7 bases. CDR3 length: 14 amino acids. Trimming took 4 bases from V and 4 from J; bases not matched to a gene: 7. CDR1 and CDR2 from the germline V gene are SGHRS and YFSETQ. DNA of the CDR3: TGCGCCAGCAGCCTGACGACAGGGTCCTATGGCTACACCTTC. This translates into CASSLTTGSYGYTF.

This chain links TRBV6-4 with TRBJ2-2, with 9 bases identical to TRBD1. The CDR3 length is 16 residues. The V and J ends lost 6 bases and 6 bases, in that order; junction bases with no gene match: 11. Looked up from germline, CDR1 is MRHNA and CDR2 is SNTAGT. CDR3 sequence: CASSIFPTGGAGELFF. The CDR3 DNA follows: TGTGCCAGCAGCATATTTCCAACAGGGGGCGCCGGGGAGCTGTTTTTT.

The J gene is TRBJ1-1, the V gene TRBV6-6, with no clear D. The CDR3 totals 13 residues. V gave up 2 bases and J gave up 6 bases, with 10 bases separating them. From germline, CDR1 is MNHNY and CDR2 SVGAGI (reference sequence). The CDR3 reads CASSYRGNAEAFF. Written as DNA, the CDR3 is TGTGCCAGCAGTTACCGGGGAAATGCTGAAGCTTTCTTT.

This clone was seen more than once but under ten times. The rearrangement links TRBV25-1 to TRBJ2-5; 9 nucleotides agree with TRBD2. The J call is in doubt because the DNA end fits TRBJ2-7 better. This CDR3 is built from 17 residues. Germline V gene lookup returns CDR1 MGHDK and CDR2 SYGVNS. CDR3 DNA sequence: TGTGCCAGCAGTGAATCGAGGCGGGGGGGAGGGATCTACGAGCAGTACTTC. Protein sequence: CASSESRRGGGIYEQYF.

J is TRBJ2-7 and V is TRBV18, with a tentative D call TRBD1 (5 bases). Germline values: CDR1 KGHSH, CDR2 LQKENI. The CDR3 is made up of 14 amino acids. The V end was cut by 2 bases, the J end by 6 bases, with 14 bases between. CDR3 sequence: CASSPARQGTEQYF. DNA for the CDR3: TGTGCCAGCTCACCAGCCCGCCAGGGCACCGAGCAGTACTTC.

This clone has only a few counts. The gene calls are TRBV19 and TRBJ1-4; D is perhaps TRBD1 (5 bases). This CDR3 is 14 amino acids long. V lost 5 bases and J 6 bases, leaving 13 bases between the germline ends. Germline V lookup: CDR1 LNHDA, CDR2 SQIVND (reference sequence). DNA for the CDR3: TGTGCCAGTAGTTCGGGGGAGGAGTATGAAAAACTGTTTTTT. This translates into CASSSGEEYEKLFF.

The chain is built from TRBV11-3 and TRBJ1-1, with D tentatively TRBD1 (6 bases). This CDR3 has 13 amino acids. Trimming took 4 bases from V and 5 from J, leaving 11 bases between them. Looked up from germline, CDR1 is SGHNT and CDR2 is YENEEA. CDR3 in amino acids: CASSSAGVTEAFF. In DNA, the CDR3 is TGTGCCAGCAGCTCCGCAGGGGTGACTGAAGCTTTCTTT. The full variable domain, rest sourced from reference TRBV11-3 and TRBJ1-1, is EAGVVQSPRYKIIEKKQPVAFWCNPISGHNTLYWYLQNLGQGPELLIRYENEEAVDDSQLPKDRFSAERLKGVDSTLKIQPAELGDSAVYLCASSSAGVTEAFFGQGTRLTVV.

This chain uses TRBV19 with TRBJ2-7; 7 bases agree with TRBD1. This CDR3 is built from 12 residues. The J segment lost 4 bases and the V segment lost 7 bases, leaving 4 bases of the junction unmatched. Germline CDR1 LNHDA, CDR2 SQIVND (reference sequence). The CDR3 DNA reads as TGTGCCAGTATCGACAGGGTTTACGAGCAGTACTTC. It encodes CASIDRVYEQYF. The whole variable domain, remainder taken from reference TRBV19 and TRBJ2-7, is DGGITQSPKYLFRKEGQNVTLSCEQNLNHDAMYWYRQDPGQGLRLIYYSQIVNDFQKGDIAEGYSVSREKKESFPLTVTSAQKNPTAFYLCASIDRVYEQYFGPGTRLTVT.

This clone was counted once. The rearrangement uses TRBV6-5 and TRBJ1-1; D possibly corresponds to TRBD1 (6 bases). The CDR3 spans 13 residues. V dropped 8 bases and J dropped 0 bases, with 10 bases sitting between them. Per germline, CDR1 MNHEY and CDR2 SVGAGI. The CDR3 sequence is CASYGQLNTEAFF. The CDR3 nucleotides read TGTGCCAGCTACGGACAGTTGAACACTGAAGCTTTCTTT.

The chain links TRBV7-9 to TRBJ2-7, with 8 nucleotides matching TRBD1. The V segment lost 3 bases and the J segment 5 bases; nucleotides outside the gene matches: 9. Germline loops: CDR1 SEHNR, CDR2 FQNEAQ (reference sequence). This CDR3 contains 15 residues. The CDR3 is CASSFPLRTGHEQYF. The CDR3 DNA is TGTGCCAGCAGCTTCCCCCTCCGGACAGGGCACGAGCAGTACTTC. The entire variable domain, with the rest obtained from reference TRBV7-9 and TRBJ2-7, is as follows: DTGVSQNPRHKITKRGQNVTFRCDPISEHNRLYWYRQTLGQGPEFLTYFQNEAQLEKSRLLSDRFSAERPKGSFSTLEIQRTEQGDSAMYLCASSFPLRTGHEQYFGPGTRLTVT.

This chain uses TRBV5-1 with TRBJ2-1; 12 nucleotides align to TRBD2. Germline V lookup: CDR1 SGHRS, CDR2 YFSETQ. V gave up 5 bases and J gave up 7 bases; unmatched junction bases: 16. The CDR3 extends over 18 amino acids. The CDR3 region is CASRAPLAGGPFENEQFF. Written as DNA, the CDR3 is TGCGCCAGCAGGGCCCCACTAGCGGGGGGCCCGTTTGAGAATGAGCAGTTCTTC.

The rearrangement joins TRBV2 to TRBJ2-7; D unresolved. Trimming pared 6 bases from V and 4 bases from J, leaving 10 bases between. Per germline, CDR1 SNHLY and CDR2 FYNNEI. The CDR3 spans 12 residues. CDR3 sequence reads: CASSPDWYEQYF. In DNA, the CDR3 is TGTGCCAGCAGCCCCGACTGGTACGAGCAGTACTTC.

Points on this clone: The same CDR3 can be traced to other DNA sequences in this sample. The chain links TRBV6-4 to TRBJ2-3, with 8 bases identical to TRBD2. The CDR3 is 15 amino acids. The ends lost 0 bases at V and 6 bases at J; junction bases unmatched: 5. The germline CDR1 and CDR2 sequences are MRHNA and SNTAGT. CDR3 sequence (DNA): TGTGCCAGCAGTGACTCCACTAGCGGAGGGGATACGCAGTATTTT. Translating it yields CASSDSTSGGDTQYF.

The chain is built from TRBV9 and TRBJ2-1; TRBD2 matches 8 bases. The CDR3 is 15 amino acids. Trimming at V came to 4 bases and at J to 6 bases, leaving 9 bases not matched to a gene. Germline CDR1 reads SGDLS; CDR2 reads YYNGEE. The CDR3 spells CASSSGSGSRNEQFF. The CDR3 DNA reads TGTGCCAGCAGCTCGGGAAGCGGGAGCCGCAATGAGCAGTTCTTC.

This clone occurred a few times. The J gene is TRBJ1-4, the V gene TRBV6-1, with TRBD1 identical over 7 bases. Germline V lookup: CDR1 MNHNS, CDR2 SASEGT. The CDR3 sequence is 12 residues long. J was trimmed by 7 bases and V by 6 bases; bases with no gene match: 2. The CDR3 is CASRDRAEKLFF. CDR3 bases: TGTGCCAGCAGAGACAGGGCTGAAAAACTGTTTTTT.